This T cell receptor beta chain was identified in a study of T-cell reconstitution after alpha-beta-depleted transplantation in children. CDR3 length: 15 residues. Trimming took 0 bases from V and 0 from J, leaving 6 bases between them. The V gene's germline CDR1 is SEHNR and CDR2 FQNEAQ (reference sequence). Only a few counts were recorded for this clonotype. The library targeted TCRbeta and was prepared with unique molecular identifiers. Each CDR3 protein is one row after TCRdb ran MiXCR on the PCR reads. The profile shows roughly 500,000 distinct CDR3 sequences, less than 35% of them singletons. The receptor comes from a human donor who donated a stem cell graft to a child with aplastic anemia. Here the sequenced sample was PBMCs from the stem cell graft donor, taken from the stem cell graft. J is TRBJ1-3 and V is TRBV7-9; D is unresolved. CDR3 sequence: CASSLAADSGNTIYF. DNA of the CDR3: TGTGCCAGCAGCTTAGCGGCCGACTCTGGAAACACCATATATTTT. The full variable domain, with the rest looked up from reference TRBV7-9 and TRBJ1-3, is DTGVSQNPRHKITKRGQNVTFRCDPISEHNRLYWYRQTLGQGPEFLTYFQNEAQLEKSRLLSDRFSAERPKGSFSTLEIQRTEQGDSAMYLCASSLAADSGNTIYFGEGSWLTVV.